This TCR beta chain was obtained from a study of neurological immune-mediated disorders. Trimming took 1 base from V and 7 from J, leaving 18 bases between them. Germline values: CDR1 DFQATT, CDR2 SNEGSKA (reference sequence). The CDR3 is made up of 15 amino acids. Points from the study as a whole: The multiple sclerosis repertoire cluster was associated with no clinical or MRI feature. None of the CDR3 amino acid sequences in expanded clones turned up in more than one subject, which points to private repertoires in all groups.

A single run covered 15-18 subjects with over 200 million TCR-beta sequences. In TCRdb, the 5' RACE reads were re-called with MiXCR into one record per CDR3 protein. The data hold 40,000 to 55,000 distinct CDR3 sequences, with about 5.6% observed a single time. This clonotype was counted ten times or more. Antigen specificity is unknown. V gene TRBV20-1 combines with J gene TRBJ2-3; perhaps D is TRBD1 or TRBD2 (5 bases each). The sample comprised CD4+ T cells from blood. The receptor's source is a woman between 18 and 29 years old with multiple sclerosis. CDR3 region: CSARVSGTPDNTQYF. CDR3 nucleotide sequence: TGCAGTGCTAGAGTTTCGGGGACCCCCGATAATACGCAGTATTTT.